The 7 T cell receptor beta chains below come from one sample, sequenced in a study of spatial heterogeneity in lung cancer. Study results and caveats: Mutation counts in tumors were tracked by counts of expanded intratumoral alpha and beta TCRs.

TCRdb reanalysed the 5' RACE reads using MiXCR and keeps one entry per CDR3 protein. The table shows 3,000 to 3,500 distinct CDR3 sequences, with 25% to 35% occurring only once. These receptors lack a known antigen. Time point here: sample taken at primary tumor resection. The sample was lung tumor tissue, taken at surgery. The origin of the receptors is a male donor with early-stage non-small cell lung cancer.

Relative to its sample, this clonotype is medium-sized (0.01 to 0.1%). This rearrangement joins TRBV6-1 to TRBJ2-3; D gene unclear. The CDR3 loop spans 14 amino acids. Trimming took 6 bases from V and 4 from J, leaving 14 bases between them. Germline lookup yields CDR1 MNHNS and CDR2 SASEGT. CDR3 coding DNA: TGTGCCAGCAGGGGAAATACGGACGCAGATACGCAGTATTTT. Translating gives CASRGNTDADTQYF.

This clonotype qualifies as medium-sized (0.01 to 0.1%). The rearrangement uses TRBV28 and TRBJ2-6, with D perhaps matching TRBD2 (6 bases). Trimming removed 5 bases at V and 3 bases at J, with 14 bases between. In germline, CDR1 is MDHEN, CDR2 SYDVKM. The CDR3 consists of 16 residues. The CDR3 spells CASSPLGGHGANVLTF. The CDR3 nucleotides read TGTGCCAGCAGTCCCTTGGGGGGTCATGGGGCCAACGTCCTGACTTTC. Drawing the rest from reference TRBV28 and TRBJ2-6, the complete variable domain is DVKVTQSSRYLVKRTGEKVFLECVQDMDHENMFWYRQDPGLGLRLIYFSYDVKMKEKGDIPEGYSVSREKKERFSLILESASTNQTSMYLCASSPLGGHGANVLTFGAGSRLTVL.

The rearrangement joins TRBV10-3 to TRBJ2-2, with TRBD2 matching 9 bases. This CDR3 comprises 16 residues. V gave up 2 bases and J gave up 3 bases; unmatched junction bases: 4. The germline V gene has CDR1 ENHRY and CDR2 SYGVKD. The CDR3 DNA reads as TGTGCCATCAGTGAGAGCGGGGGGCTCGACACCGGGGAGCTGTTTTTT. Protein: CAISESGGLDTGELFF.

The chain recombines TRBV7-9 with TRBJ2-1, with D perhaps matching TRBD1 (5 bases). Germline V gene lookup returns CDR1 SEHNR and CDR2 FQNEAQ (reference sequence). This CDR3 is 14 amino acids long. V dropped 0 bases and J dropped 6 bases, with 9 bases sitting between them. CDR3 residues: CASSLAGAANEQFF. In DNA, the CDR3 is TGTGCCAGCAGCTTAGCTGGGGCAGCCAATGAGCAGTTCTTC.

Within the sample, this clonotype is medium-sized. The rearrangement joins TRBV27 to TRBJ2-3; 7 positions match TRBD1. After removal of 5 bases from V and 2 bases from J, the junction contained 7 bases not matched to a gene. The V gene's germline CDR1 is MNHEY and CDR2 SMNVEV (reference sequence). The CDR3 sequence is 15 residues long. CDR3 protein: CASSPIQGTTDTQYF. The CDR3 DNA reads TGTGCCAGCAGTCCTATACAGGGGACCACAGATACGCAGTATTTT.

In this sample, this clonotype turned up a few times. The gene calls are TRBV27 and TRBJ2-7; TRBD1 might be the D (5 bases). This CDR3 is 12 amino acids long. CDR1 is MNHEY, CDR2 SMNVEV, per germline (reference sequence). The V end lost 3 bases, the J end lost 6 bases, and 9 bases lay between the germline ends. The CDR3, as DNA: TGTGCCAGCAGTTTCAGGGTCGGCGAGCAGTACTTC. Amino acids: CASSFRVGEQYF.

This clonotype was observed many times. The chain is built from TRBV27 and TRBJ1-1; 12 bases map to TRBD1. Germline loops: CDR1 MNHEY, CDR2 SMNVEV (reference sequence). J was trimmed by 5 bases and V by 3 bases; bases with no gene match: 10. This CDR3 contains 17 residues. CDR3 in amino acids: CASSLLPGQGAHTEAFF. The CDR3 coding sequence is TGTGCCAGCAGTTTGCTACCGGGACAGGGGGCTCATACTGAAGCTTTCTTT.